This T cell receptor beta chain was recorded in a study of cytomegalovirus exposure and HLA in healthy donors. Overall study: The 95 to 150 validation repertoires used a platform that matched the one used for the approximately 700 first-cohort repertoires, as a later analysis reported.

General study findings and limits: Many donors carried some public TCRs, although rarity characterized most TCR sequences. The TCR clusters that emerged in the first cohort tended, a later analysis found, to co-occur in the approximately 130 validation repertoires. The classifier reportedly diagnosed cytomegalovirus status with high specificity and sensitivity.

The table came from immunoSEQ multiplex PCR; TCRdb's copy has only in-frame clones and leaves some out. The sample comprises under 300,000 clones, around 89% of which are singletons, and under 0.4% rests with the top ten. This clone occurred many times. What it binds is not known. This clonotype originated in a woman younger than 35 in good health and CMV-seronegative. Sequencing used PBMCs.

CDR3 DNA: TGTGCCAGCAGTTTCGGACTAGCGGGGGCACTAGGCGAGCAGTTCTTC. It is translated as CASSFGLAGALGEQFF. The genes are TRBV27 and TRBJ2-1, with 13 bases aligning to TRBD2. Losses at the gene ends were 3 bases for V and 10 bases for J; bases not matched to a gene: 9. The length of the CDR3 is 16 residues. Germline V lookup: CDR1 MNHEY, CDR2 SMNVEV (reference sequence).